The 12 T cell receptor beta chains reported below all come from one sample, sequenced in a study of T cells in Graves' hyperthyroidism and ophthalmopathy. RNA transcripts yielded amplified TCR beta CDR3 regions. The TCR CDR3 first-round RT-PCR relied on the HTBI primer set. One entry per CDR3 protein results from TCRdb running MiXCR on the multiplex PCR reads. In the table there are approximately 490,000 distinct CDR3 sequences, about 20% of which are singletons. Sequencing was performed on blood. Receptors originate from a woman in her seventies with Graves' ophthalmopathy.

The chain links TRBV13 to TRBJ2-7; 8 nucleotides line up with TRBD2. From germline, CDR1 is PRHDT and CDR2 FYEKMQ (reference sequence). Trimming took 5 bases from V and 1 from J; bases not matched to a gene: 7. The CDR3 totals 15 residues. The DNA of the CDR3 is TGTGCCAGCAGCAACACCGGGACTAGATCCTACGAGCAGTACTTC. The encoded protein is CASSNTGTRSYEQYF.

This clonotype has only a few counts. V usage is TRBV12-3 or TRBV12-4 and J usage is TRBJ1-3; tentative D call: TRBD1 (5 bases). There are 16 residues in the CDR3. Trimming took 1 base from V and 0 from J, leaving 10 bases between them. DNA for the CDR3: TGTGCCAGCAGTTTAGGGGGCCCTATCTCTGGAAACACCATATATTTT. It specifies CASSLGGPISGNTIYF.

With respect to this clonotype: Relative to the germline gene, one junction end is altered; a read error may explain this. The chain recombines TRBV5-4 with TRBJ1-1, with D uncertain. The germline V gene encodes CDR1 SGHNT and CDR2 YYREEE (reference sequence). The CDR3 contains 14 residues. Written as DNA, the CDR3 is TGTGCCAGAAGCTTGGCCGACCGTAGGACTGAAGCTTTCTTT. Amino acid sequence: CARSLADRRTEAFF. Full variable domain (missing parts from reference TRBV5-4 and TRBJ1-1): ETGVTQSPTHLIKTRGQQVTLRCSSQSGHNTVSWYQQALGQGPQFIFQYYREEENGRGNFPPRFSGLQFPNYSSELNVNALELDDSALYLCARSLADRRTEAFFGQGTRLTVV.

The sample holds many counts of this clonotype. This sequence joins TRBV2 and TRBJ2-3; D is perhaps TRBD1 (5 bases). The CDR3 is 15 amino acids. CDR1 and CDR2 (germline): SNHLY, FYNNEI. V dropped 5 bases and J dropped 0 bases, with 12 bases sitting between them. The CDR3 is CASSSQAPSTDTQYF. The CDR3 nucleotides read TGTGCCAGCAGTTCACAGGCCCCTAGCACAGATACGCAGTATTTT.

This clonotype has a handful of counts. The chain uses TRBV5-1 and TRBJ1-1; D may be TRBD1 (6 bases). Germline CDR1 is SGHRS and CDR2 is YFSETQ. Trimming left V 1 base short and J 2 bases short, with 15 bases between. The CDR3 length is 16 residues. The CDR3 loop is CASSLRVLGANTEAFF. DNA of the CDR3: TGCGCCAGCAGCTTGAGAGTTCTGGGGGCAAACACTGAAGCTTTCTTT.

This rearrangement joins TRBV20-1 to TRBJ2-3; D perhaps matches TRBD2 (5 bases). Germline loops: CDR1 DFQATT, CDR2 SNEGSKA (reference sequence). The V end was cut by 4 bases, the J end by 6 bases, with 17 bases between. The CDR3 sequence is 14 residues long. In DNA form, the CDR3 reads TGCAGTGCTACTCGTTCGGGGAGATTTGATACGCAGTATTTT. This sequence encodes CSATRSGRFDTQYF.

There are a few counts of this clonotype. CDR3 in amino acids: CSARPGTGQYNEQFF. The DNA for the CDR3 is TGCAGTGCTAGACCCGGGACAGGGCAATACAATGAGCAGTTCTTC. This sequence joins TRBV20-1 and TRBJ2-1, with 9 bases that match TRBD1. Unmatched junction bases numbered 6, after V lost 2 bases and J lost 4 bases. The germline CDR1 and CDR2 sequences are DFQATT and SNEGSKA (reference sequence). The CDR3 covers 15 residues.

The V call is TRBV29-1, the J call TRBJ2-3; 8 nucleotides align to TRBD2. The V segment lost 6 bases and the J segment 5 bases; nucleotides outside the gene matches: 7. This CDR3 is built from 13 residues. Germline assignment: CDR1 SQVTM and CDR2 ANQGSEA. The CDR3 DNA reads TGCAGCGTCGTACCCAGCGGGAGAGATACGCAGTATTTT. This gives the protein CSVVPSGRDTQYF.

This clonotype was counted between two and nine times. The rearrangement joins TRBV5-1 to TRBJ2-1; perhaps TRBD1 as D (5 bases). Germline values: CDR1 SGHRS, CDR2 YFSETQ. V lost 2 bases and J 6 bases, leaving 12 bases between the germline ends. The CDR3 is 14 residues long. The CDR3 region is CASSFPDTRNEQFF. CDR3 nucleotides: TGCGCCAGCAGCTTTCCGGACACTCGCAATGAGCAGTTCTTC. The variable domain in full, with the rest retrieved from reference TRBV5-1 and TRBJ2-1, is KAGVTQTPRYLIKTRGQQVTLSCSPISGHRSVSWYQQTPGQGLQFLFEYFSETQRNKGNFPGRFSGRQFSNSRSEMNVSTLELGDSALYLCASSFPDTRNEQFFGPGTRLTVL.

This clonotype came up many times. The chain combines TRBV20-1 with TRBJ2-7; D is perhaps TRBD2 (6 bases). With 3 bases removed from V and 2 bases from J, the gap between germline ends came to 14 bases. This CDR3 comprises 14 residues. Germline values: CDR1 DFQATT, CDR2 SNEGSKA (reference sequence). The CDR3 region has the DNA TGCAGTGCTAGCCGCCGGGAGTTCCCCTACGAGCAGTACTTC. Translated: CSASRREFPYEQYF.

The V and J genes are TRBV12-3 or TRBV12-4 and TRBJ1-3, with D unresolved. The CDR3 consists of 15 residues. V lost 7 bases and J 4 bases, leaving 17 bases between the germline ends. CDR3 region: CASTTQHTYGNTIYF. The CDR3 nucleotides are TGTGCCAGCACCACCCAGCATACCTACGGAAACACCATATATTTT.

This clonotype was seen only a few times. The chain is built from TRBV19 and TRBJ2-1; TRBD1 matches 8 bases. There are 15 residues in the CDR3. Germline CDR1 and CDR2: LNHDA and SQIVND (reference sequence). V lost 7 bases to trimming and J lost 5 bases; unmatched junction nucleotides: 10. CDR3 loop: CASMRADRVNNEQFF. In nucleotides, the CDR3 is TGTGCCAGTATGAGGGCGGACAGGGTCAACAATGAGCAGTTCTTC. Based on the CDR3 plus reference TRBV19 and TRBJ2-1, the full variable domain is DGGITQSPKYLFRKEGQNVTLSCEQNLNHDAMYWYRQDPGQGLRLIYYSQIVNDFQKGDIAEGYSVSREKKESFPLTVTSAQKNPTAFYLCASMRADRVNNEQFFGPGTRLTVL.